This entry lists 9 T cell receptor beta chains sequenced from one sample in a study of shared clonotypes between healthy human individuals. The table came from immunoSEQ multiplex PCR; TCRdb's copy has only in-frame clones and leaves some out. In the table there are about 1,500,000 clones, roughly 96% of which are singletons. The specimen was naive CD4+ T cells sorted from blood. Subset in this sample: CD45RA+ positively selected. The receptors come from a man aged 25-45 years in good health.

The V call is TRBV6-5, the J call TRBJ1-2; 8 bases align to TRBD1. CDR3 length: 15 residues. Germline CDR1 MNHEY, CDR2 SVGAGI. V was clipped by 0 bases and J by 8 bases; unmatched bases: 8. CDR3 loop: CASSYSGRGHDGYTF. In nucleotides, the CDR3 is TGTGCCAGCAGTTACTCGGGCAGGGGGCATGACGGCTACACCTTC.

This clone showed up just once. The chain uses TRBV11-2 and TRBJ2-1; the match to TRBD2 covers 12 bases. The V segment lost 1 base and the J segment 11 bases; nucleotides outside the gene matches: 6. Germline V CDR1 and CDR2: SGHAT, FQNNGV. This CDR3 region has 15 residues. This CDR3 is CASSLGLAGGYQQFF. The CDR3 nucleotides are TGTGCCAGCAGCTTAGGTCTAGCGGGAGGGTATCAGCAGTTCTTC.

The chain links TRBV7-2 to TRBJ2-7, with 8 bases matching TRBD1. The CDR3 length is 15 residues. The trim removed 5 bases at V and 4 bases at J, leaving 10 bases unmatched. The germline gives CDR1 SGHTA, CDR2 FQGNSA. The CDR3 region is CASSPVPGGLYEQYF. The DNA for the CDR3 is TGTGCCAGCAGCCCCGTTCCAGGGGGCTTATACGAGCAGTACTTC.

V usage is TRBV7-3 and J usage is TRBJ2-3, with D uncertain. This CDR3 contains 14 residues. V was pared by 5 bases and J by 14 bases, with 23 bases between. Germline V gene data show CDR1 as SGHTA and CDR2 as FQGTGA. Here the CDR3 reads CASSPQDQALVRYF. CDR3 nucleotide sequence: TGTGCCAGCAGCCCCCAGGACCAAGCACTCGTTCGGTATTTT.

V and J are TRBV28 and TRBJ2-5; D tentatively fits TRBD1 or TRBD2 (5 bases each). Trimming removed 5 bases from V and 0 bases from J, with 22 bases in between. The CDR3 consists of 18 residues. In germline, CDR1 is MDHEN, CDR2 SYDVKM. CDR3 protein: CASSDTNAGTENQETQYF. Here the CDR3 DNA reads TGTGCCAGCAGTGACACTAACGCCGGGACGGAAAACCAAGAGACCCAGTACTTC.

The CDR3 protein is CASSRRQGMNMNTEAFF. The DNA for the CDR3 is TGTGCCAGCAGTCGACGACAGGGGATGAATATGAACACTGAAGCTTTCTTT. The chain joins TRBV4-2 to TRBJ1-1, with 8 bases lining up with TRBD1. Germline V gene lookup returns CDR1 LGHNA and CDR2 YNFKEQ. The CDR3 is 17 residues long. V was clipped by 6 bases and J by 0 bases; unmatched bases: 12.

The V gene is TRBV25-1, the J gene TRBJ2-1; the D is unclear. CDR1 is MGHDK and CDR2 is SYGVNS in the germline V gene. This CDR3 region has 11 residues. V was cut by 5 bases and J by 10 bases, with 9 bases left in between. CDR3 DNA: TGTGCCAGCAGTTCGTGGGCAGAGCAGTTCTTC. This encodes CASSSWAEQFF.

The chain recombines TRBV11-2 with TRBJ2-7; 11 bases map to TRBD2. The germline V gene encodes CDR1 SGHAT and CDR2 FQNNGV. V lost 5 bases and J lost 4; bases outside the gene matches: 7. The CDR3 contains 15 residues. The DNA of the CDR3 is TGTGCCAGCAGCGCAACTAGCGGGAGTCTGTACGAGCAGTACTTC. Protein sequence: CASSATSGSLYEQYF. The variable domain in full, completed from reference TRBV11-2 and TRBJ2-7, reads EAGVAQSPRYKIIEKRQSVAFWCNPISGHATLYWYQQILGQGPKLLIQFQNNGVVDDSQLPKDRFSAERLKGVDSTLKIQPAKLEDSAVYLCASSATSGSLYEQYFGPGTRLTVT.

The chain carries TRBV28 and TRBJ1-1, with D maybe TRBD1 (5 bases). The CDR3 loop spans 12 amino acids. Germline assignment: CDR1 MDHEN and CDR2 SYDVKM. Trimming removed 6 bases from V and 11 bases from J, with 16 bases in between. The DNA of the CDR3 is TGTGCCAGCAGCCTTCCCGGGGCAGGGGCTTTCTTT. Its protein is CASSLPGAGAFF.